The clone carrying this TCR beta chain has just a few counts. Antigen: not known. These data are taken from a study of blood T cells in healthy people across ages. Overall study results and limits: It was held that the diversity estimates obtained from one million T cells were underestimates. Among T cells, TCR beta diversity per million cells dropped roughly linearly as age rose.

A J-beta primer mix and a sample-barcoded 5' primer were used in a second PCR of about 7 to 12 cycles. The authors tagged each cDNA molecule using a template-switch adaptor with 12 random nucleotides. TCRdb called the 5' RACE reads again in MiXCR, with one record for every CDR3 protein. The sample contains hundreds of thousands of distinct CDR3 sequences, approximately 30% of which appear only once. Every participating donor contributed about 10 milliliters of peripheral blood through a draw. Germline loops: CDR1 PRHDT, CDR2 FYEKMQ (reference sequence). The CDR3 is 13 amino acids. V was cut by 2 bases and J by 3 bases, with 7 bases left in between.

The specimen sequenced was blood. V gene TRBV13 combines with J gene TRBJ1-2; D is unresolved. The receptor was derived from a woman at least 80 years old in good health. CDR3: CASSLTDHYGYTF. CDR3 coding DNA: TGTGCCAGCAGCTTAACAGACCACTATGGCTACACCTTC.